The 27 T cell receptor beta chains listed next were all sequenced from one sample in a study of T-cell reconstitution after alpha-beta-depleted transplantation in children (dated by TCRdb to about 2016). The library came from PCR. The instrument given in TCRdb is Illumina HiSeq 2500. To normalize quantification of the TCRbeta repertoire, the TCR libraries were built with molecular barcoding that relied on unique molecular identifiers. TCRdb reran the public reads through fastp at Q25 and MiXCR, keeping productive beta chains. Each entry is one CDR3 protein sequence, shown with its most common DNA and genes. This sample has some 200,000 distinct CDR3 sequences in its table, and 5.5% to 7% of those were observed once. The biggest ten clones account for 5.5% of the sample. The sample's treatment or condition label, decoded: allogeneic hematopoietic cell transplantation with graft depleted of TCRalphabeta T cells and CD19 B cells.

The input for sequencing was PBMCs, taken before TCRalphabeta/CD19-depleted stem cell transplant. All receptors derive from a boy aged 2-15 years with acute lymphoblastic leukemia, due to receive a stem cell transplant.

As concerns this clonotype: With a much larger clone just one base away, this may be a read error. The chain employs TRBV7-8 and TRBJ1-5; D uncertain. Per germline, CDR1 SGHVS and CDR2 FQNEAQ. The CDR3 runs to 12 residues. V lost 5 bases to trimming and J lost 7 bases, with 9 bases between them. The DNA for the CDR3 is TGTGCCAGCAGCCAACCAGTCCAGCCCCAGCATTTT. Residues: CASSQPVQPQHF.

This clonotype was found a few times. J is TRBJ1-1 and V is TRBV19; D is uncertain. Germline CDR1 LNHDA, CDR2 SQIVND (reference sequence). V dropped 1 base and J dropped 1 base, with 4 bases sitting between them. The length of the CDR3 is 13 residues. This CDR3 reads CASSIATNTEAFF. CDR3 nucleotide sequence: TGTGCCAGTAGTATAGCCACGAACACTGAAGCTTTCTTT.

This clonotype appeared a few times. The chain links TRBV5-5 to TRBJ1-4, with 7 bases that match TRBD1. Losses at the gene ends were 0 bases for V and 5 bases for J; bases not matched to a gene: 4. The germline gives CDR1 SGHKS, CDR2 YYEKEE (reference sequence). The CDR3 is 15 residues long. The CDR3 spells CASSLVGGTNEKLFF. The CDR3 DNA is TGTGCCAGCAGCTTGGTAGGGGGCACGAATGAAAAACTGTTTTTT.

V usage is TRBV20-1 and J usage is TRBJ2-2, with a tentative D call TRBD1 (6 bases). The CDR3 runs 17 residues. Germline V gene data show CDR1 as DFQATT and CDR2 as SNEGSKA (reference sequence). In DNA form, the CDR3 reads TGCTGCGCTAGAGATCGGGCGTGGACAGAGAACACCGGGGAGCTGTTTTTT. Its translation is CCARDRAWTENTGELFF.

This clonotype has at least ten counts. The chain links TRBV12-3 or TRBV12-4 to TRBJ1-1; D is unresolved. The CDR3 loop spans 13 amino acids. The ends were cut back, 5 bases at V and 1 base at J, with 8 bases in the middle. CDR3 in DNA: TGTGCCAGCAGTCCCCCAGGGAACACTGAAGCTTTCTTT. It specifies CASSPPGNTEAFF.

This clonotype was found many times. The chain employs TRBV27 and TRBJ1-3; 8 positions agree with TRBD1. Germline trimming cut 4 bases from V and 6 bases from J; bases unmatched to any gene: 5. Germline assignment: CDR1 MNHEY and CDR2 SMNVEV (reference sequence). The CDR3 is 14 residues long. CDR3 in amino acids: CASSSTGGINTIYF. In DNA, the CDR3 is TGTGCCAGCAGTTCCACAGGGGGGATAAACACCATATATTTT.

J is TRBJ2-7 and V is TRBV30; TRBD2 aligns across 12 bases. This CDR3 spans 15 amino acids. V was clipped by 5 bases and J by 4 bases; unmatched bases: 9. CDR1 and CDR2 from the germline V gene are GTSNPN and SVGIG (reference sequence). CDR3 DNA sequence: TGTGCCTGGCGAGTGTGGACTAGCGGGACTTACGAGCAGTACTTC. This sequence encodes CAWRVWTSGTYEQYF.

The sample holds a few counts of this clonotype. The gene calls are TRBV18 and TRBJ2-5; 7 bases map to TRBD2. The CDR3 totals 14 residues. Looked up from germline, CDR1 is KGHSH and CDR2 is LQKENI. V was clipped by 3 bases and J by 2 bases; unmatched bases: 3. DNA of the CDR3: TGTGCCAGCTCACCTCGGGGGGAACAAGAGACCCAGTACTTC. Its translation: CASSPRGEQETQYF.

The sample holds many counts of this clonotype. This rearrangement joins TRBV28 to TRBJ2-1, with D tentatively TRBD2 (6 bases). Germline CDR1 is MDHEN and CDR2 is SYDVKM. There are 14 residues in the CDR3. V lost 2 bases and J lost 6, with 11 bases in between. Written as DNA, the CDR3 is TGTGCCAGCAGTTTACTGGGGGGAGCCAATGAGCAGTTCTTC. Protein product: CASSLLGGANEQFF.

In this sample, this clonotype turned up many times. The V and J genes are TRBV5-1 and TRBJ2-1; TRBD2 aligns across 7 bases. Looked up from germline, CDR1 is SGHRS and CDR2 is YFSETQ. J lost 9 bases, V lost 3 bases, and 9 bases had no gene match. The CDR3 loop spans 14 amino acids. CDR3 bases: TGCGCCAGCAGCTCGAGCGGGACCACGCCTGAGCAGTTCTTC. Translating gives CASSSSGTTPEQFF.

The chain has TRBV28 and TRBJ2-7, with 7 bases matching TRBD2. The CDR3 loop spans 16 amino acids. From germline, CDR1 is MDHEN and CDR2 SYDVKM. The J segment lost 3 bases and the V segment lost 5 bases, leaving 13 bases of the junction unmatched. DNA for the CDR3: TGTGCCAGCAGTCCGATCGTTAGAGCTAGCGGCTACGAGCAGTACTTC. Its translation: CASSPIVRASGYEQYF.

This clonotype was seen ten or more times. The CDR3 coding sequence is TGCGCCAGCAGCTTCGAAAGTGCAGATACGCAGTATTTT. It specifies CASSFESADTQYF. This chain joins TRBV5-1 and TRBJ2-3; D is undetermined. CDR1 and CDR2 (germline): SGHRS, YFSETQ. The CDR3 spans 13 residues. V was cut by 2 bases and J by 4 bases, with 8 bases left in between. Together with reference TRBV5-1 and TRBJ2-3, the CDR3 gives the full variable domain: KAGVTQTPRYLIKTRGQQVTLSCSPISGHRSVSWYQQTPGQGLQFLFEYFSETQRNKGNFPGRFSGRQFSNSRSEMNVSTLELGDSALYLCASSFESADTQYFGPGTRLTVL.

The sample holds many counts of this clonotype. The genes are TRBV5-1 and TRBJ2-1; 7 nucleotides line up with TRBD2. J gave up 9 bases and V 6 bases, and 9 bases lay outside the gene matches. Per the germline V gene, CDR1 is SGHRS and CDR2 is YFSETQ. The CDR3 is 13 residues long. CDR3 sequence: CASTRGRGTEQFF. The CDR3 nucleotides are TGCGCCAGCACCCGCGGGCGGGGGACTGAGCAGTTCTTC.

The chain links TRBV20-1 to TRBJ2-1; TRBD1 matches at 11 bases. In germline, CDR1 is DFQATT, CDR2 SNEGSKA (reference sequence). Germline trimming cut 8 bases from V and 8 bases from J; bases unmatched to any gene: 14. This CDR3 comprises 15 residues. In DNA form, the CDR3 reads TGCAGTTCCTCGTTCGGGACAGGGGGTGGGGATGAGCAGTTCTTC. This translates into CSSSFGTGGGDEQFF.

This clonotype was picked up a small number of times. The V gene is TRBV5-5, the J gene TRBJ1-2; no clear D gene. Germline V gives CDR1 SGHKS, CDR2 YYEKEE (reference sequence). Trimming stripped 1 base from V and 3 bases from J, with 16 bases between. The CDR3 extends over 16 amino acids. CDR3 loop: CASSLSLSIPDYGYTF. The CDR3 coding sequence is TGTGCCAGCAGCTTGTCTTTGTCTATTCCGGACTATGGCTACACCTTC.

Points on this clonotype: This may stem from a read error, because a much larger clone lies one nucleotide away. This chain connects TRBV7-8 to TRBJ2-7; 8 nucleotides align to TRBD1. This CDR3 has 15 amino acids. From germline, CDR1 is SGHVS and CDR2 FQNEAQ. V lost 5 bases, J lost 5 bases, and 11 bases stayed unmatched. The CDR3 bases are TGTGCCAGCAGCCCGCCGGGACAGGATATCAACGAGCAGTACTTC. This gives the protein CASSPPGQDINEQYF. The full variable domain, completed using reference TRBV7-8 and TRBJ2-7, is GAGVSQSPRYKVAKRGQDVALRCDPISGHVSLFWYQQALGQGPEFLTYFQNEAQLDKSGLPSDRFFAERPEGSVSTLKIQRTQQEDSAVYLCASSPPGQDINEQYFGPGTRLTVT.

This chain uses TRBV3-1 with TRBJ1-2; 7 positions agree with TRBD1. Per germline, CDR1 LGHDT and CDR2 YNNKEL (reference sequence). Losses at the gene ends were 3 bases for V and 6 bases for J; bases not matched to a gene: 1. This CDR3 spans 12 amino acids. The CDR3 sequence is CASSQGQNGYTF. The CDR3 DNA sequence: TGTGCCAGCAGCCAGGGACAGAATGGCTACACCTTC.

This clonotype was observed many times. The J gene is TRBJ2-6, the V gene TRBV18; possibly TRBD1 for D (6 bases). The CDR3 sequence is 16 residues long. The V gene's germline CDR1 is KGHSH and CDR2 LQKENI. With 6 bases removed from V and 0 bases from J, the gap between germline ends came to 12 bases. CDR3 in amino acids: CASSTTGNSGANVLTF. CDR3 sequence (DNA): TGTGCCAGCTCCACGACAGGAAACTCTGGGGCCAACGTCCTGACTTTC.

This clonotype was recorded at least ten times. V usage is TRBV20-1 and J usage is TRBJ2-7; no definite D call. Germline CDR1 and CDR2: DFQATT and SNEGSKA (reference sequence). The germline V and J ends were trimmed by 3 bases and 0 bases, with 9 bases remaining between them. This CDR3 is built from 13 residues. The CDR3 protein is CSASLADSYEQYF. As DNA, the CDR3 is TGCAGTGCTAGCTTGGCAGACTCCTACGAGCAGTACTTC.

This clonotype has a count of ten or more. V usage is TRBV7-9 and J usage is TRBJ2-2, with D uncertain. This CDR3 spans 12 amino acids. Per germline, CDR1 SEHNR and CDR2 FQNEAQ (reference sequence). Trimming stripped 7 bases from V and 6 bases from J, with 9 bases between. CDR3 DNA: TGTGCCAGCAACCTCGATCCCGGGGAGCTGTTTTTT. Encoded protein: CASNLDPGELFF.

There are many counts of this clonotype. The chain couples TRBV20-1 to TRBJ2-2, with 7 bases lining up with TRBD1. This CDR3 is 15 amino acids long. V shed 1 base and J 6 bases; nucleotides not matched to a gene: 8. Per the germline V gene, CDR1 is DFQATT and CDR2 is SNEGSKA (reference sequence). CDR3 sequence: CSARGRGQGSGELFF. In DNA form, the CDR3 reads TGCAGTGCTAGAGGAAGGGGGCAGGGGTCCGGGGAGCTGTTTTTT.

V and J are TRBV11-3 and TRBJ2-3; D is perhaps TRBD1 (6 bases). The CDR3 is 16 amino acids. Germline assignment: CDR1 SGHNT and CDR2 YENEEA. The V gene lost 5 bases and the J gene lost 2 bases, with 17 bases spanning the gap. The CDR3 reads CASSPQGTYNTDTQYF. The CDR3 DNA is TGTGCCAGCAGCCCCCAAGGGACATACAACACAGATACGCAGTATTTT.

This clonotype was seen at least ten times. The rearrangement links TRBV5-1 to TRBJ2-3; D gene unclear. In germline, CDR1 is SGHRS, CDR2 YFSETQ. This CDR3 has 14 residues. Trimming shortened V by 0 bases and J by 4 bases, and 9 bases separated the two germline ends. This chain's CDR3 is CASSLGLGSDTQYF. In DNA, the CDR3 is TGCGCCAGCAGCTTGGGGTTGGGTTCAGATACGCAGTATTTT.

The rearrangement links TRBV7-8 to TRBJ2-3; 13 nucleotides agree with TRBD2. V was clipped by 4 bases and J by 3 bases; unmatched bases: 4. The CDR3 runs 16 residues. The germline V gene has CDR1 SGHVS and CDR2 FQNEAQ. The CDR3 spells CASSSGLAGATDTQYF. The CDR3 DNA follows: TGTGCCAGCAGCTCTGGACTAGCGGGAGCTACAGATACGCAGTATTTT. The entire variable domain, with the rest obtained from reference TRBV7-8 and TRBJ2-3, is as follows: GAGVSQSPRYKVAKRGQDVALRCDPISGHVSLFWYQQALGQGPEFLTYFQNEAQLDKSGLPSDRFFAERPEGSVSTLKIQRTQQEDSAVYLCASSSGLAGATDTQYFGPGTRLTVL.

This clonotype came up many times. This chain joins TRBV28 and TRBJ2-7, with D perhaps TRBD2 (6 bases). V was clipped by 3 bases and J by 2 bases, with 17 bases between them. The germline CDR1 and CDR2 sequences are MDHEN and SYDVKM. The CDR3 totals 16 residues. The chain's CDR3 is CASSFKLSGLTYEQYF. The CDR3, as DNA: TGTGCCAGCAGTTTTAAATTGTCGGGACTTACCTACGAGCAGTACTTC.

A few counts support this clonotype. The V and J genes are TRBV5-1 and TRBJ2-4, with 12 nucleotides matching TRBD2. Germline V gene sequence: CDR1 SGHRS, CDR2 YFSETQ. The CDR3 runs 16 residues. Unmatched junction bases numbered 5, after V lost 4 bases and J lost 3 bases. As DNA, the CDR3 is TGCGCCAGCAGCCCCTGGACTAGCGGGATCAAAAACATTCAGTACTTC. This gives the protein CASSPWTSGIKNIQYF.

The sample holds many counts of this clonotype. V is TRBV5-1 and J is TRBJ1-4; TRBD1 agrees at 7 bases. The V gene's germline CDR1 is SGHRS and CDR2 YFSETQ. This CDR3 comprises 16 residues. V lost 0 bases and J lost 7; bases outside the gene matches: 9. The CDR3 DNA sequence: TGCGCCAGCAGCTTGGGCGGGACAGCAGGAGGTGAAAAACTGTTTTTT. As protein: CASSLGGTAGGEKLFF.